This T cell receptor beta chain was profiled in a study of T cell responses to AZD1222 COVID-19 vaccine. The CDR3 has 11 amino acids. Trimming cost V 3 bases and J 6 bases, with 2 bases left between them. Profiling relied on immunoSEQ multiplex PCR, and the TCRdb table lists in-frame clones only, not all of them. Here the sample spans roughly 140,000 clones, approximately 90% being singletons. A single count supports this clone. As yet, its antigen is unknown. General study results and limits: The study found Spike-specific TCR breadth and depth rose after two AZD1222 doses. Regions 160-218 and 743-854 held dominance among vaccine-associated CD4 TCRs, which spanned spike.

The rearrangement links TRBV12-3 or TRBV12-4 to TRBJ2-2; D gene uncertain. The sequencing here drew on peripheral blood, taken 28 days after the second AZD1222 dose. The source is an adult who received the AZD1222 COVID-19 vaccine. The CDR3 spells CASSFSGELFF. CDR3 nucleotides: TGTGCCAGCAGTTTTTCCGGGGAGCTGTTTTTT.